This TCR beta chain originates from a study of T-cell memory formation after mild COVID-19. CDR3 length equals 15 residues. In germline, CDR1 is MDHEN, CDR2 SYDVKM. V lost 5 bases and J lost 1; bases outside the gene matches: 4. TCRdb re-derived calls from the 5' RACE reads in MiXCR, one entry per CDR3 protein. This table has almost 550,000 distinct CDR3 sequences, roughly 22% appearing once. Sequenced input: PBMCs or a T cell subset sorted from them (not recorded which). The chain uses TRBV28 and TRBJ1-1, with 10 positions matching TRBD1. This TCR came from an adult woman who had mild COVID-19 (a few samples of this study predate the infection). Cell type and time point are not known. The CDR3, as DNA: TGTGCCAGCAGTCTAAGACAGGGGGCGAACACTGAAGCTTTCTTT. Amino acids: CASSLRQGANTEAFF.